This passage covers 18 T cell receptor beta chains from one sample sequenced in a study of cytomegalovirus exposure and HLA in healthy donors. In the PCR, 60 Vbeta and 13 Jbeta primers were used. The data were produced by immunoSEQ multiplex PCR, yet TCRdb's version contains in-frame clones alone and is incomplete. The table includes 150,000 to 200,000 clones, about 77% detected once. Sequencing used PBMCs. These TCRs come from a woman aged 25 to 39 in good health and CMV-seropositive.

The genes are TRBV11-2 and TRBJ2-3, with D perhaps matching TRBD1 (5 bases). Trimming cost V 7 bases and J 3 bases, with 11 bases left between them. The CDR3 sequence is 13 residues long. The germline CDR1 and CDR2 sequences are SGHAT and FQNNGV. DNA for the CDR3: TGTGCCAGCACTACACAGGAAACAGATACGCAGTATTTT. It is translated as CASTTQETDTQYF.

J is TRBJ2-7 and V is TRBV6-5, with a possible D match to TRBD2 (5 bases). Deletions cut 6 bases from V and 3 bases from J, with 9 bases between. Per germline, CDR1 MNHEY and CDR2 SVGAGI. The CDR3 consists of 12 residues. In DNA form, the CDR3 reads TGTGCCAGCAGGCCTAGCAGCTACGAGCAGTACTTC. Encoded protein: CASRPSSYEQYF.

V and J are TRBV5-6 and TRBJ2-1; 7 nucleotides line up with TRBD1. The CDR3 contains 15 residues. V lost 5 bases and J lost 4; bases outside the gene matches: 9. Germline V gene sequence: CDR1 SGHDT, CDR2 YYEEEE. Here the CDR3 reads CASRTGQRLYNEQFF. The DNA for the CDR3 is TGTGCCAGCAGAACGGGACAGAGACTATACAATGAGCAGTTCTTC.

This rearrangement joins TRBV19 to TRBJ2-7, with D perhaps matching TRBD1 (6 bases). V lost 5 bases and J 3 bases, leaving 8 bases between the germline ends. Germline V gives CDR1 LNHDA, CDR2 SQIVND (reference sequence). This CDR3 is 12 amino acids long. The CDR3 is CASSGQYYEQYF. CDR3 in DNA: TGTGCCAGTAGTGGACAGTACTACGAGCAGTACTTC.

The genes are TRBV29-1 and TRBJ1-2; D perhaps matches TRBD1 (6 bases). The CDR3 covers 15 residues. Trimming shortened V by 3 bases and J by 7 bases, and 21 bases separated the two germline ends. The germline gives CDR1 SQVTM, CDR2 ANQGSEA. CDR3 sequence: CSVDSGGAEGLGYTF. Here the CDR3 DNA reads TGCAGCGTTGATTCCGGGGGGGCAGAAGGACTTGGCTACACCTTC.

This chain uses TRBV7-8 with TRBJ1-2; D unclear. The CDR3 has 18 amino acids. V was shortened by 4 bases and J by 2 bases, with 23 bases between the two germline ends. Germline-derived CDR1 and CDR2 are SGHVS and FQNEAQ. CDR3 region: CASSSGREDPNTNYGYTF. CDR3 nucleotide sequence: TGTGCCAGCAGCTCGGGCCGGGAGGATCCCAACACCAACTATGGCTACACCTTC.

This chain connects TRBV10-2 to TRBJ2-4; a possible D gene is TRBD1 (6 bases). Trimming shortened V by 6 bases and J by 0 bases, and 21 bases separated the two germline ends. The CDR3 sequence is 18 residues long. Germline CDR1 and CDR2: WSHSY and SAAADI. CDR3 DNA sequence: TGCGCCAGCAGGCAGGGGATTATCTCCATTTTAGCCAAAAACATTCAGTACTTC. Protein product: CASRQGIISILAKNIQYF.

This clone has just one count. This sequence joins TRBV5-1 and TRBJ2-2; D is possibly TRBD2 (6 bases). The germline V gene encodes CDR1 SGHRS and CDR2 YFSETQ. The CDR3 extends over 23 amino acids. Trimming removed 0 bases from V and 8 bases from J, with 38 bases in between. The CDR3 nucleotides read TGCGCCAGCAGCTTGGAGGAGGCGCGGAGGCGGGGTTGGGACGGGGTCTCGCCGGGGGAGCTGTTTTTT. As protein: CASSLEEARRRGWDGVSPGELFF.

The chain links TRBV5-1 to TRBJ2-3, with TRBD2 matching over 11 bases. Losses at the gene ends were 3 bases for V and 2 bases for J; bases not matched to a gene: 2. The CDR3 loop spans 15 amino acids. Germline-derived CDR1 and CDR2 are SGHRS and YFSETQ. The CDR3 protein is CASSSGLADTDTQYF. The CDR3, as DNA: TGCGCCAGCAGCTCGGGACTAGCGGACACAGATACGCAGTATTTT.

This chain connects TRBV9 to TRBJ2-5; TRBD2 is a possible D gene (5 bases). Looked up from germline, CDR1 is SGDLS and CDR2 is YYNGEE. CDR3 length equals 16 residues. Deletions cut 0 bases from V and 5 bases from J, with 17 bases between. The CDR3 reads CASSVETLVGAETQYF. CDR3 DNA: TGTGCCAGCAGCGTAGAGACCCTTGTGGGAGCGGAGACCCAGTACTTC.

In DNA, the CDR3 is TGTGCCAGCAGTTACTCGATGGTGACATACTCCTACGAGCAGTACTTC. Amino acids: CASSYSMVTYSYEQYF. V is TRBV6-6 and J is TRBJ2-7; D uncertain. Trimming pared 0 bases from V and 0 bases from J, leaving 12 bases between. Germline loops: CDR1 MNHNY, CDR2 SVGAGI (reference sequence). CDR3 length: 16 amino acids.

This chain connects TRBV5-6 to TRBJ1-4, with D tentatively TRBD1 (5 bases). Germline-derived CDR1 and CDR2 are SGHDT and YYEEEE. The CDR3 runs to 14 residues. The V gene lost 6 bases and the J gene lost 8 bases, with 17 bases spanning the gap. The CDR3 coding sequence is TGTGCCAGCAAGGGGTCGGTCGGCCGCGAAAAACTGTTTTTT. Translation gives CASKGSVGREKLFF. The entire variable domain, with the rest obtained from reference TRBV5-6 and TRBJ1-4, is as follows: DAGVTQSPTHLIKTRGQQVTLRCSPKSGHDTVSWYQQALGQGPQFIFQYYEEEERQRGNFPDRFSGHQFPNYSSELNVNALLLGDSALYLCASKGSVGREKLFFGSGTQLSVL.

This clone was seen a few times. The genes are TRBV6-1 and TRBJ2-7; D is undetermined. Germline lookup yields CDR1 MNHNS and CDR2 SASEGT. Trimming took 9 bases from V and 3 from J, leaving 18 bases between them. The CDR3 extends over 14 amino acids. The CDR3 region is CASSMSDSRYEQYF. The CDR3, as DNA: TGTGCCAGTAGTATGTCAGATTCCCGCTACGAGCAGTACTTC.

The chain has TRBV5-4 and TRBJ2-7; the D gene is possibly TRBD2 (5 bases). Per the germline V gene, CDR1 is SGHNT and CDR2 is YYREEE (reference sequence). The CDR3 runs to 14 residues. V was pared by 5 bases and J by 3 bases, with 15 bases between. The CDR3 region has the DNA TGTGCCAGCAGTCGAGGAGGTACATTCTACGAGCAGTACTTC. Translating it yields CASSRGGTFYEQYF.

The chain uses TRBV28 and TRBJ2-1, with 7 bases that match TRBD2. This CDR3 contains 16 residues. V trimming: 2 bases; J trimming: 9 bases; junction bases outside the gene matches: 13. CDR1 and CDR2 from the germline V gene are MDHEN and SYDVKM. The CDR3 reads CASSLEGLGINGEQFF. Here the CDR3 DNA reads TGTGCCAGCAGTTTAGAAGGACTAGGGATAAACGGTGAGCAGTTCTTC. Drawing the rest from reference TRBV28 and TRBJ2-1, the complete variable domain is DVKVTQSSRYLVKRTGEKVFLECVQDMDHENMFWYRQDPGLGLRLIYFSYDVKMKEKGDIPEGYSVSREKKERFSLILESASTNQTSMYLCASSLEGLGINGEQFFGPGTRLTVL.

V gene TRBV7-6 combines with J gene TRBJ2-5; 12 bases line up with TRBD2. The CDR3 spans 15 residues. With 5 bases clipped from V and 5 bases from J, the junction kept 6 bases outside the gene matches. Germline CDR1 is SGHVS and CDR2 is FNYEAQ. The CDR3 DNA reads TGTGCCAGCAGCCCCCTAGCGGGGGGGCGGGAGACCCAGTACTTC. It translates to CASSPLAGGRETQYF.

This clone was counted once. The genes are TRBV28 and TRBJ2-1, with TRBD2 as a possible D gene (5 bases). V was pared by 10 bases and J by 3 bases, with 16 bases between. The CDR3 length is 14 residues. Germline CDR1 is MDHEN and CDR2 is SYDVKM. The CDR3 loop reads CATSLAIVYNEQFF. In DNA form, the CDR3 reads TGTGCCACTTCTCTAGCTATAGTCTACAATGAGCAGTTCTTC. Full variable domain (remainder filled in from reference TRBV28 and TRBJ2-1): DVKVTQSSRYLVKRTGEKVFLECVQDMDHENMFWYRQDPGLGLRLIYFSYDVKMKEKGDIPEGYSVSREKKERFSLILESASTNQTSMYLCATSLAIVYNEQFFGPGTRLTVL.

There are a few counts of this clone. The chain is built from TRBV20-1 and TRBJ2-7; D possibly corresponds to TRBD2 (6 bases). Germline CDR1 and CDR2: DFQATT and SNEGSKA (reference sequence). V was cut by 5 bases and J by 6 bases, with 11 bases left in between. This CDR3 is built from 11 residues. The CDR3 sequence: CSAHLATEQYF. For the CDR3, the DNA is TGCAGTGCTCATCTAGCGACCGAGCAGTACTTC.